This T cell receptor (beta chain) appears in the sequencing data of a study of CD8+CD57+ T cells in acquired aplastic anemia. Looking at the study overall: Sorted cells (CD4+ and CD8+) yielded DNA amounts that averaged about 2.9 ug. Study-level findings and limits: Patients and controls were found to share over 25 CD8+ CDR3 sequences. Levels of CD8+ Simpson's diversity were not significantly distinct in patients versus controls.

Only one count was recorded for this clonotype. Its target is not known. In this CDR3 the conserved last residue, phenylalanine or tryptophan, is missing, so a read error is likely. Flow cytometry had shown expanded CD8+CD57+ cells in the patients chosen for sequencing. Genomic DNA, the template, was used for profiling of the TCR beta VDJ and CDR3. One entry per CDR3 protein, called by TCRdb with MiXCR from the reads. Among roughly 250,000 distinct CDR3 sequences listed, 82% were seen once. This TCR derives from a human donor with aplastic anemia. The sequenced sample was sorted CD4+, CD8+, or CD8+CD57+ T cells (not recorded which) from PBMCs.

The CDR3 DNA follows: TGTGCCAGCAGCGACGGGGGCACAAGTAATCAGTATCTT. Encoded protein: CASSDGGTSNQYL. J is TRBJ2-3 and V is TRBV9; possibly TRBD1 or TRBD2 for D (6 bases each). Between the trimmed V and J ends, which lost 3 bases and 12 bases, there was a span of 17 bases. Germline loops: CDR1 SGDLS, CDR2 YYNGEE. The CDR3 has 13 residues.